Sequencing of this TCR beta chain was carried out in a study of beta chain features in type 1 diabetes (dated 2018 in TCRdb). Concerning the study at large: Mean age, gender distribution, total cell number and subset yield did not differ between patients and healthy donors. A total of roughly 100 million sorted cells were examined across all samples, and the number of cells per subset was strongly correlated with RNA yield. The study compared TCRB repertoires of sorted circulating CD4+ T cell subsets between recently diagnosed type 1 diabetes patients and matched healthy donors. Regulatory and stem cell-like memory subsets were obtained from only 8 patients and roughly eight healthy donors, while naive and central memory subsets were obtained from all 28 donors. What the work shows at the level of the full study, not this receptor alone: Only small numbers of individuals were included in the HLA sub-analyses, which left unresolved whether HLA type had any influence on TCRB rearrangement. PCR might favor shorter templates, but patient and control samples were amplified and corrected together, so any skew would affect both groups equally. At VDJ recombination sites, type 1 diabetes patients had fewer insertions and more deleted nucleotides, which implies abnormalities in thymic rearrangement. Because cDNA was sequenced instead of genomic DNA, activated cells with high expression could be over-represented, although the groups did not differ in activation or CD3 levels. The naive, central memory and regulatory TCRB repertoires appeared to resemble one another more closely among patients than among healthy donors. In all four CD4+ subsets, TCRB CDR3 length was moderately but significantly shorter in type 1 diabetes patients.

All of the isolated RNA was reverse transcribed with the High Capacity cDNA Reverse Transcription Kit, so expressed TCRB transcripts were sequenced. Deep immunoSEQ sequencing was performed on naive, central memory and regulatory T cell samples, with an average of roughly 3.6 million total reads per sample. After sorted cells were lysed in RLT buffer, RNA was extracted with DNase-treated RNeasy Micro or Mini kits, with the choice depending on cell number. Each cell subset was processed on its own to prevent cross-contamination, while patient and healthy donor samples were processed together. TCRB sequences were amplified from cDNA with the immunoSEQ multiplex PCR, producing 87-bp fragments spanning the CDR3 region. Sequencing of the amplicons was done on the Illumina HiSeq platform. Processing in the source paper ran as follows. Synthetic template baselines were used to correct PCR bias computationally, reads within Hamming distance 2 were collapsed, and singletons that could not be merged were discarded. Reads were aligned to IMGT to assign V, D and J genes, CDR3 length, and insertions or deletions at six rearrangement sites. Within each subset, clonotype counts were normalized to the number of sorted cells before true diversity and Gini coefficients were calculated with the tcR R package. The overlap coefficient, calculated on TCRB nucleotide sequences, was used to measure repertoire sharing. TCRdb took over this immuneACCESS table, retaining in-frame rearrangements with V and J assigned. Such tables are incomplete; in checked studies, under half of the missing clones stem from an unresolved V gene, and the remainder is unexplained. V and J calls plus clone size are reproduced from that table; the DNA served to infer D and trimming. The sample includes more than 150,000 clones, with around 9% observed a single time. The biggest ten clones account for 0.65% to 0.9% of the sample.

This clone has only a few counts. This receptor's antigen is unknown. There are no base qualities to consult, and no much larger clone falls within one base. From each donor, a single peripheral blood sample of around 120 mL on average was drawn into heparinised tubes. Using a panel that included CD45RO, CCR7, CD25, CD127, CD95 and CD27, naive, central memory, regulatory and stem cell-like memory CD4+ T cells were sorted on a BD FACSAria II. Purity was above 98% for every sorted population. PBMCs were isolated right away by Lymphoprep density gradient centrifugation and were stained directly, without culture. So that batch effects would be minimized, each experiment stained and sorted samples in pairs, pairing one healthy donor with one patient. The CDR1 and CDR2 encoded by the germline V gene (reference sequence) are SEHNR and FQNEAQ. V is trimmed back by 5 bases and J by 7 bases, and the junction contains 3 bases that no gene match accounts for. The CDR3 covers 12 residues, taking in both the cysteine and the phenylalanine. The read is trimmed to its CDR3 DNA, 36 bases read in frame from base 1.

This clonotype was obtained from a woman aged 30 to 39 with type 1 diabetes. Source material: central memory CD4+ T cells from blood. The chain employs TRBV7-9 and TRBJ1-2; 8 bases in the junction line up with TRBD1. The nucleotides are TGTGCCAGCAGCGAAACAGGGGGTGGCTACACCTTC. Its protein reads: CASSETGGGYTF.